This T cell receptor beta chain was profiled in a study of OX40 agonist ivuxolimab in advanced cancers. For the study at large: Intravenous ivuxolimab at 0.01 to 10 mg/kg was given to patients every 2 weeks. Partial responses were achieved by three patients, of whom one had hepatocellular carcinoma and two had cutaneous melanoma.

Repertoires were generated with immunoSEQ multiplex PCR, while TCRdb's copy carries only in-frame clones and drops some. The sample comprises about 40,000 clones, about 91% of which are singletons, and around 25% rests with the top ten. This CDR3 comprises 15 residues. Germline V lookup: CDR1 SEHNR, CDR2 FQNEAQ (reference sequence). V lost 1 base and J 5 bases, leaving 12 bases between the germline ends. V usage is TRBV7-9 and J usage is TRBJ1-5; no firm D call. The source of this sequence is an adult with an advanced solid tumor such as melanoma, head and neck, liver or kidney cancer. Sequencing was performed on CD4+ or CD8+ T cells sorted from blood, taken in a trial of the OX40 agonist ivuxolimab. The CDR3 DNA is TGTGCCAGCAGCTTAGTTGGGGTTGGAGATCAGCCCCAGCATTTT. This gives the protein CASSLVGVGDQPQHF.